This T cell receptor (beta chain) was sequenced in a study of human T cells and chemical hapten exposure. The library gave individual cDNA molecules unique molecular identifiers. Original methodology: Sample TCR counts, which ranged from about 20,000 to 700,000, had a median of roughly 99,000. TCRdb reprocessed the RACE reads with MiXCR, giving one entry per CDR3 protein. The V and J calls follow TCRdb's processing rather than the paper's. The sample lists tens of thousands of distinct CDR3 sequences, roughly 10% occurring once. Time point noted: patch test 2, 6 weeks after DPC sensitization. Treatment indicated: therapeutic diphenylcyclopropenone sensitization with weekly scalp DPC. Alopecia patients between 18 and 70 years old and suitable for DPC were used as donors. Total RNA was extracted from unfractionated whole blood. CDR3 size: 17 residues. Germline values: CDR1 SGHAT, CDR2 FQNNGV. The ends lost 5 bases at V and 0 bases at J; junction bases unmatched: 7.

The receptor comes from a woman in her 30s with alopecia areata. Some clones in this sample may be carry-over from other donors' samples. The rearrangement joins TRBV11-2 to TRBJ2-6, with 7 nucleotides matching TRBD1. The material sequenced was whole blood, taken in connection with sensitization to the hapten diphenylcyclopropenone (DPC). The CDR3 bases are TGTGCCAGCAGCGCATCAGGGGGTAGCTCTGGGGCCAACGTCCTGACTTTC. It yields the protein CASSASGGSSGANVLTF. The variable domain in full, completed from reference TRBV11-2 and TRBJ2-6, reads EAGVAQSPRYKIIEKRQSVAFWCNPISGHATLYWYQQILGQGPKLLIQFQNNGVVDDSQLPKDRFSAERLKGVDSTLKIQPAKLEDSAVYLCASSASGGSSGANVLTFGAGSRLTVL.